This T cell receptor (beta chain) emerged from a study of OX40 agonist ivuxolimab in advanced cancers. Study information: Treatment of patients was with ivuxolimab, an agonistic anti-OX40 (CD134) antibody. Treatment received earlier with anti-PD-1, anti-PD-L1 or anti-CTLA-4 agents was allowed, and 40% had some. Study-wide points: The study observed clonal expansion of CD4+ and CD8+ blood T cells by week 6 at 0.1 to 3.0 mg/kg.

In germline, CDR1 is SGHRS, CDR2 YFSETQ. The V end lost 3 bases, the J end lost 4 bases, and 13 bases lay between the germline ends. CDR3 length: 14 residues. The assay was immunoSEQ multiplex PCR, and TCRdb's table has in-frame clones only and misses some. The data contain roughly 77,000 clones, approximately 84% of them singletons. Of note for this clone: Antigen: not known.

The V call is TRBV5-1, the J call TRBJ2-5, with D possibly matching TRBD1 (5 bases). The material sequenced was CD4+ or CD8+ T cells sorted from blood, taken in a trial of the OX40 agonist ivuxolimab. This receptor was taken from an adult with an advanced solid tumor such as melanoma, head and neck, liver or kidney cancer. DNA of the CDR3: TGCGCCAGCAGCTCCGACAGTACGGGAGAGACCCAGTACTTC. Amino acid sequence: CASSSDSTGETQYF.